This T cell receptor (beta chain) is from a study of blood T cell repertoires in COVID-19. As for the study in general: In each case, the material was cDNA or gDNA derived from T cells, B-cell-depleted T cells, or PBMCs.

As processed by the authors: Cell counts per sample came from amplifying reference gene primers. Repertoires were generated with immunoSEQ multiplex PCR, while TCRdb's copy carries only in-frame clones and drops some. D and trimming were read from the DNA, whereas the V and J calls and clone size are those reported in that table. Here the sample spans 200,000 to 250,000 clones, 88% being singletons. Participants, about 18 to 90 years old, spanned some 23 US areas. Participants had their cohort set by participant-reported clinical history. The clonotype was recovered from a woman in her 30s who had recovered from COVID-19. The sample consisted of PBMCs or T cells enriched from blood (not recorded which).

CDR3 sequence reads: CASSAPNDSKQGLYNSPLHF. As DNA, the CDR3 is TGTGCCAGCAGTGCCCCCAATGACAGTAAACAAGGGCTCTATAATTCACCCCTCCACTTT. The chain employs TRBV6-1 and TRBJ1-6; D perhaps matches TRBD1 (5 bases). V lost 4 bases and J 3 bases, leaving 25 bases between the germline ends. Germline V lookup: CDR1 MNHNS, CDR2 SASEGT. The CDR3 length is 20 residues.